What follows are 18 T cell receptor beta chains derived from one specimen sequenced in a study of blood T cell repertoires in COVID-19. Clones were read by immunoSEQ multiplex PCR, and TCRdb kept only the in-frame ones, dropping some. The sample includes hundreds of thousands of clones, approximately 90% of them seen just once. Sequenced material: PBMCs or T cells enriched from blood (not recorded which). These receptors originate from a woman aged 18-29 years who had recovered from COVID-19.

This clone was observed a handful of times. This chain joins TRBV18 and TRBJ1-5, with TRBD1 matching 7 bases. The CDR3 sequence is 15 residues long. Unmatched junction bases numbered 9, after V lost 6 bases and J lost 4 bases. Germline V gene data show CDR1 as KGHSH and CDR2 as LQKENI. The CDR3 DNA follows: TGTGCCAGCTCCCCCGGGACACAGGGGAATCAGCCCCAGCATTTT. It is translated as CASSPGTQGNQPQHF.

This clone showed up just once. This chain connects TRBV5-4 to TRBJ2-3; TRBD2 matches 12 bases. V lost 4 bases, J lost 2 bases, and 5 bases stayed unmatched. The length of the CDR3 is 16 residues. The germline CDR1 and CDR2 sequences are SGHNT and YYREEE (reference sequence). The DNA for the CDR3 is TGTGCCAGCAGCATAAGACTAGCGGGGGTCACAGATACGCAGTATTTT. Protein product: CASSIRLAGVTDTQYF.

The chain combines TRBV11-3 with TRBJ2-1; weak D call: TRBD1 (5 bases). The CDR3 sequence is 15 residues long. Germline lookup yields CDR1 SGHNT and CDR2 YENEEA. Trimming shortened V by 0 bases and J by 3 bases, and 9 bases separated the two germline ends. The chain's CDR3 is CASSLDDSYYNEQFF. The CDR3 nucleotides read TGTGCCAGCAGCTTAGACGACAGTTACTACAATGAGCAGTTCTTC. Complete variable domain (other parts from reference TRBV11-3 and TRBJ2-1): EAGVVQSPRYKIIEKKQPVAFWCNPISGHNTLYWYLQNLGQGPELLIRYENEEAVDDSQLPKDRFSAERLKGVDSTLKIQPAELGDSAVYLCASSLDDSYYNEQFFGPGTRLTVL.

The genes are TRBV21-1 and TRBJ2-7; TRBD2 is the table's D call, not checked against the DNA. TRBV21-1 is annotated as a pseudogene. The CDR3 is 16 residues long. Here the CDR3 DNA reads TGTGCCAGCAGCAAGATACCAGAGCGGGGGGGCCTCGAGCAGTACTTC. Protein product: CASSKIPERGGLEQYF.

The V call is TRBV1, the J call TRBJ2-5; whether TRBD2, the table's D call, matches the DNA was not checked. TRBV1 is shown as a pseudogene. CDR3 length equals 17 residues. CDR3: CTSSQDETSGKQETQYF. The DNA of the CDR3 is TGCACCAGCAGCCAAGATGAGACTAGCGGGAAACAAGAGACCCAGTACTTC.

V and J are TRBV6-5 and TRBJ1-1; 7 bases map to TRBD1. This CDR3 region has 14 residues. J lost 0 bases, V lost 5 bases, and 3 bases had no gene match. Germline values: CDR1 MNHEY, CDR2 SVGAGI. CDR3 loop: CASSPGQMNTEAFF. CDR3 coding DNA: TGTGCCAGCAGTCCGGGACAGATGAACACTGAAGCTTTCTTT.

The rearrangement uses TRBV29-1 and TRBJ1-2; 9 positions match TRBD1. CDR1 and CDR2 from the germline V gene are SQVTM and ANQGSEA. The CDR3 sequence is 13 residues long. Trimming cost V 8 bases and J 5 bases; bases outside gene matches: 9. The CDR3 region has the DNA TGCAGCATAAAACAGGGGGCAGGGTATGGCTACACCTTC. Amino acids: CSIKQGAGYGYTF.

The chain links TRBV27 to TRBJ2-5; D call uncertain. The V gene lost 2 bases and the J gene lost 2 bases, with 6 bases spanning the gap. In germline, CDR1 is MNHEY, CDR2 SMNVEV (reference sequence). The length of the CDR3 is 13 residues. The CDR3 DNA sequence: TGTGCCAGCAGTTTAGTACAGCAAGAGACCCAGTACTTC. Its protein is CASSLVQQETQYF.

The CDR3 region is CASSEVSGGGYYEQYF. CDR3 sequence (DNA): TGTGCCAGCAGTGAAGTGAGTGGAGGGGGCTATTACGAGCAGTACTTC. This chain connects TRBV6-1 to TRBJ2-7; TRBD1 is a possible D gene (7 bases). The CDR3 is made up of 16 amino acids. V lost 1 base and J lost 4, with 17 bases in between. From germline, CDR1 is MNHNS and CDR2 SASEGT.

This chain joins TRBV15 and TRBJ1-1, with a weak D call TRBD1 (5 bases). The CDR3 totals 21 residues. The ends were cut back, 0 bases at V and 2 bases at J, with 28 bases in the middle. CDR1 and CDR2 from the germline V gene are LNHNV and YYDKDF (reference sequence). The DNA of the CDR3 is TGTGCCACCAGCAGAGACGACAGAAAGCACCTTTTAAGAACCCGAAACACTGAAGCTTTCTTT. Amino acids: CATSRDDRKHLLRTRNTEAFF.

The V and J genes are TRBV7-9 and TRBJ2-5, with a possible D match to TRBD1 (5 bases). CDR3 length equals 13 residues. V was trimmed by 4 bases and J by 4 bases, leaving 10 bases between them. CDR1 and CDR2 from the germline V gene are SEHNR and FQNEAQ (reference sequence). Here the CDR3 reads CASSSSGSETQYF. The CDR3 coding sequence is TGTGCCAGCAGCTCGTCAGGGTCAGAGACCCAGTACTTC.

This clone was counted a single time. The gene calls are TRBV7-2 and TRBJ1-1, with 9 bases that match TRBD1. CDR3 length equals 15 residues. V shed 1 base and J 5 bases; nucleotides not matched to a gene: 5. Germline CDR1 and CDR2: SGHTA and FQGNSA. CDR3 amino acids: CASSLVGTGLTEAFF. The DNA of the CDR3 is TGTGCCAGCAGCTTAGTGGGGACAGGGCTAACTGAAGCTTTCTTT.

The chain carries TRBV5-1 and TRBJ1-1; D is possibly TRBD1 (6 bases). The CDR3 covers 15 residues. The ends were cut back, 4 bases at V and 10 bases at J, with 23 bases in the middle. The germline V gene encodes CDR1 SGHRS and CDR2 YFSETQ. CDR3 coding DNA: TGCGCCAGCAGCCCACCCACAGGGAGCCCAGTGGGAGCTTTCTTT. Its translation: CASSPPTGSPVGAFF.

The chain uses TRBV18 and TRBJ2-7; 7 bases map to TRBD1. CDR3 length: 13 amino acids. With V trimmed by 5 bases and J by 3 bases, 4 bases remained unmatched. CDR1 and CDR2 from the germline V gene are KGHSH and LQKENI. CDR3 DNA sequence: TGTGCCAGCTCAACAGGGGCGAACTACGAGCAGTACTTC. Its translation is CASSTGANYEQYF.

Concerning this clone: The junction departs from germline at one end; a sequencing error may be responsible. The chain recombines TRBV2 with TRBJ1-3, with TRBD1 matching over 7 bases. Germline V CDR1 and CDR2: SNHLY, FYNNEI. This CDR3 region has 13 residues. CDR3 nucleotide sequence: TGTGCCAGCAGTGAAGTCGGGTTCAGGGGGAGGATTTTT. Translating it yields CASSEVGFRGRIF.

The chain uses TRBV20-1 and TRBJ1-2, with D possibly being TRBD1 (6 bases). The CDR3 length is 11 residues. Trimming pared 2 bases from V and 6 bases from J, leaving 7 bases between. Germline V CDR1 and CDR2: DFQATT, SNEGSKA (reference sequence). CDR3 DNA: TGCAGTGCTAGACAGGGGAATGGCTACACCTTC. It codes for CSARQGNGYTF.

V is TRBV3-1 (or the pseudogene TRBV3-2) and J is TRBJ2-3; 8 bases line up with TRBD1. Germline CDR1 and CDR2: LGHDT and YNNKEL (reference sequence). V shed 4 bases, J shed 5 bases, and the junction held 8 bases outside the gene matches. The length of the CDR3 is 15 residues. CDR3 bases: TGTGCCAGCAGCCCCGGGACAGGAGATATAGATACGCAGTATTTT. Amino acids: CASSPGTGDIDTQYF.

This clone has a single count. V is TRBV10-3 and J is TRBJ1-2; 8 bases are a match to TRBD1. The CDR3 covers 13 residues. The germline V gene encodes CDR1 ENHRY and CDR2 SYGVKD. V was clipped by 5 bases and J by 1 base; unmatched bases: 0. The CDR3 loop reads CAISTGGNYGYTF. The CDR3 nucleotides are TGTGCCATCAGTACAGGGGGTAACTATGGCTACACCTTC.